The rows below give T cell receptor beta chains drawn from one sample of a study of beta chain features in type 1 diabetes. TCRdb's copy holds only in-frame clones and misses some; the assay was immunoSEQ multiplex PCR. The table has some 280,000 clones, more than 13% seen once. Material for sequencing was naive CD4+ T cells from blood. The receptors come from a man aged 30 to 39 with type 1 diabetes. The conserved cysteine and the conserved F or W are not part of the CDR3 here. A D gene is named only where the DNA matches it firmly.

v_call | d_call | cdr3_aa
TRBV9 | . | ASSVTGWGEQF
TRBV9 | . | ASSVEQPVANYGYT
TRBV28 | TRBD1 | ASRDYGTGRDNEQF
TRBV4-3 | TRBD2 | ASSTGLAGVGIQY
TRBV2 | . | ASRRTVYGYT
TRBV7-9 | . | ASSLSDEQF
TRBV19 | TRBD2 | ASSSPGLQFTSEQF
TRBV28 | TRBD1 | ASSWTGTAGELF
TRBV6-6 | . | ASSYKGPSYNEQF
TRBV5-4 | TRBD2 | ASSIGLAGEGETQY
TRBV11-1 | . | ATRSLSETQY
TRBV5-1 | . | ASSLTSQETQY
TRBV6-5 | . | ASSPRGAEAF
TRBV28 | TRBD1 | ASRGTGEMNTEAF
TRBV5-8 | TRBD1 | ASSPGTGGGSKNIQY
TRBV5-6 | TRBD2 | ASSLLAGNEQF
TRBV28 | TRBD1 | ASSLYGQVEETQY
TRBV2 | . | ASSRIGGDEQF
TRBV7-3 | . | ASKWAENTEAF
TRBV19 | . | ASSIYSGIEQY
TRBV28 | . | ASSLRGGYGYT
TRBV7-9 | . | ASSLTRTTTEAF
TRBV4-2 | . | ASSQDTTLSYEQY
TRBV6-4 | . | ASLIYPYEQY
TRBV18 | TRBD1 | ASSQRGTGVNEQF
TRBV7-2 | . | ASSLGLDEQF
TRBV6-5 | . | ASSYSIMNTEAF